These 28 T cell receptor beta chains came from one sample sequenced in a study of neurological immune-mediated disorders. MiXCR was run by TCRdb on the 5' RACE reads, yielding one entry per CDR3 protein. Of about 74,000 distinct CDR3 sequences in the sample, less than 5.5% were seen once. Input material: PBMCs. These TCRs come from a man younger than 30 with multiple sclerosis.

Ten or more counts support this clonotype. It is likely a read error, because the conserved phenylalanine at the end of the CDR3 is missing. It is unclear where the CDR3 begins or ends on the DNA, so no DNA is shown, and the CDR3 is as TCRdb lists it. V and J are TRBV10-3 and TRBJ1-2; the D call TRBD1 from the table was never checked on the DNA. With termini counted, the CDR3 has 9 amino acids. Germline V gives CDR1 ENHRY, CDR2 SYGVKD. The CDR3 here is CAISGRDTG.

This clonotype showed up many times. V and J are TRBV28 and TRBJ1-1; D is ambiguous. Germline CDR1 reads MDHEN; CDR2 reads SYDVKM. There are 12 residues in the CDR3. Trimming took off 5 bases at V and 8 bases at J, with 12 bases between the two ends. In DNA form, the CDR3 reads TGTGCCAGCAGTCAGGTAGCCGGGGAAGCTTTCTTT. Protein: CASSQVAGEAFF. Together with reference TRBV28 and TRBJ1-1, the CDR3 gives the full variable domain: DVKVTQSSRYLVKRTGEKVFLECVQDMDHENMFWYRQDPGLGLRLIYFSYDVKMKEKGDIPEGYSVSREKKERFSLILESASTNQTSMYLCASSQVAGEAFFGQGTRLTVV.

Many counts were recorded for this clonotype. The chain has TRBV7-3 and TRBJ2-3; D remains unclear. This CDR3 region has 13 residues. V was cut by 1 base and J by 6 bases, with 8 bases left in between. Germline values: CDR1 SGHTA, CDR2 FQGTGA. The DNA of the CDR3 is TGTGCCAGCAGCTTAAGTATTGGGGATACGCAGTATTTT. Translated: CASSLSIGDTQYF.

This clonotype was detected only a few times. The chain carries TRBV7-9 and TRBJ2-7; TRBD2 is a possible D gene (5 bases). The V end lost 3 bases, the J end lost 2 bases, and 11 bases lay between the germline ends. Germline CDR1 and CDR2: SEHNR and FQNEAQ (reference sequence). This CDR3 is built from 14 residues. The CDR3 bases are TGTGCCAGCAGCTTTACCGGGATAACCTACGAGCAGTACTTC. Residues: CASSFTGITYEQYF.

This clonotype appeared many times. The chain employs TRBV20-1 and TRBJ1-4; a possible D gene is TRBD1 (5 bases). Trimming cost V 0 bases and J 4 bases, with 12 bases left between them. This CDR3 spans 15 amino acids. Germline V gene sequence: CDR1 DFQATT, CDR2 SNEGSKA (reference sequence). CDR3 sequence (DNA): TGCAGTGCTAGAGATAAGGGGTGGGGTAATGAAAAACTGTTTTTT. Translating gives CSARDKGWGNEKLFF.

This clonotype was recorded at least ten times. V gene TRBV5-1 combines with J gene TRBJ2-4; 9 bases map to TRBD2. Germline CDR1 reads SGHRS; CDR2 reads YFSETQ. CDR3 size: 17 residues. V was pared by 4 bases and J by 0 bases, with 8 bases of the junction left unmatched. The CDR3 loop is CASSTGLATIAKNIQYF. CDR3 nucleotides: TGCGCCAGCAGCACTGGACTAGCGACAATAGCCAAAAACATTCAGTACTTC.

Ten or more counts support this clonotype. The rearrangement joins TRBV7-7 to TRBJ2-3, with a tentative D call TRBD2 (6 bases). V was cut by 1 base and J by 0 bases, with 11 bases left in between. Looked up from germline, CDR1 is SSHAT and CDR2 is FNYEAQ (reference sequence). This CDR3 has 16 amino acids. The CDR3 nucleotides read TGTGCCAGCAGCTTAGGGAGGGGTACTAGCACAGATACGCAGTATTTT. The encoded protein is CASSLGRGTSTDTQYF.

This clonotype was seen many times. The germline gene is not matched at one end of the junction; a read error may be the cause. CDR3 nucleotide sequence: TGCAGTGCTGTCGGGACAGGGGGCCCTCAGCCCCAGAATTTT. Its protein product is CSAVGTGGPQPQNF. V and J are TRBV20-1 and TRBJ1-5; 12 positions agree with TRBD1. From germline, CDR1 is DFQATT and CDR2 SNEGSKA (reference sequence). This CDR3 has 14 residues.

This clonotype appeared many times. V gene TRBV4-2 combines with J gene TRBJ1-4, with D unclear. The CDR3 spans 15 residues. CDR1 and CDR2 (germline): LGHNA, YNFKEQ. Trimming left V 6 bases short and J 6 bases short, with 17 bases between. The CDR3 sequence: CASSPSGRRDEKLFF. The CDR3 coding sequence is TGTGCCAGCAGTCCCTCCGGGCGGAGGGATGAAAAACTGTTTTTT.

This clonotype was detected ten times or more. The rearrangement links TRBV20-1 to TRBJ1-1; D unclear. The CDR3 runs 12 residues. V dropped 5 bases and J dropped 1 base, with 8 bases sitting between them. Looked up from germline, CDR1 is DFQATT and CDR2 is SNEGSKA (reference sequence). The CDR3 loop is CSALTRNTEAFF. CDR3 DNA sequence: TGCAGTGCTCTCACAAGGAACACTGAAGCTTTCTTT.

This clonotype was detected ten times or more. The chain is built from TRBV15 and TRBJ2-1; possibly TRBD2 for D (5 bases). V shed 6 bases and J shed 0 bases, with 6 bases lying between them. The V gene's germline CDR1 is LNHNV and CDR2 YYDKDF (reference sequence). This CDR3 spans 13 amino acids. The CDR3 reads CATRTSSYNEQFF. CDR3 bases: TGTGCCACCAGAACTAGCTCCTACAATGAGCAGTTCTTC.

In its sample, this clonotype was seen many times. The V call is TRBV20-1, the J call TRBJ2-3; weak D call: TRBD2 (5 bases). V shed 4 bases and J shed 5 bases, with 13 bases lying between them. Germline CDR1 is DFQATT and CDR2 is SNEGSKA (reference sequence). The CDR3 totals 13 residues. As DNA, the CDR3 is TGCAGTGCTATGAGGGATCCCGGAGATACGCAGTATTTT. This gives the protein CSAMRDPGDTQYF.

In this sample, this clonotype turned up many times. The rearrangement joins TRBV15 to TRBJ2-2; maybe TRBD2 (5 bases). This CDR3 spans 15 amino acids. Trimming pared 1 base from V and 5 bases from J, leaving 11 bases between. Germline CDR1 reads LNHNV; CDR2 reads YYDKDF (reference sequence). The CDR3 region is CATSRAPRGTGELFF. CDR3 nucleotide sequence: TGTGCCACCAGCAGAGCCCCGCGAGGGACCGGGGAGCTGTTTTTT.

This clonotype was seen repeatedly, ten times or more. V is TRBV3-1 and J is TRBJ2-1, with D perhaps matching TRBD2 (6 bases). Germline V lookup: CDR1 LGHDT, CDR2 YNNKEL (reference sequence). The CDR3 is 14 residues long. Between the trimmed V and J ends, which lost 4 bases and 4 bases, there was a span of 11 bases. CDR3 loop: CASSPLASYNEQFF. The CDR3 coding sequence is TGTGCCAGCAGCCCCCTAGCGAGTTACAATGAGCAGTTCTTC.

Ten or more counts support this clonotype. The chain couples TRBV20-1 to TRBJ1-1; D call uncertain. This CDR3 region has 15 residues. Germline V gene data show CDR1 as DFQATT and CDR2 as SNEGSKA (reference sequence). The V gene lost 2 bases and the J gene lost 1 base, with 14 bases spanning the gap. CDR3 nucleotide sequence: TGCAGTGCTAGAAATTCGGTCGGCAGGAACACTGAAGCTTTCTTT. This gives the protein CSARNSVGRNTEAFF.

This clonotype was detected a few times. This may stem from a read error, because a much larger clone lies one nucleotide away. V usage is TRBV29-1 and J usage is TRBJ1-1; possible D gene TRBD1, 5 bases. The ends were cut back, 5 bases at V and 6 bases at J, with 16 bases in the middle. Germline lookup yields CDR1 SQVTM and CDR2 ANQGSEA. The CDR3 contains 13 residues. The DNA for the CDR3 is TGCAGCGTTTGGGGAAAGGGGACGTCTGAAGCTTTCTTT. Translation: CSVWGKGTSEAFF.

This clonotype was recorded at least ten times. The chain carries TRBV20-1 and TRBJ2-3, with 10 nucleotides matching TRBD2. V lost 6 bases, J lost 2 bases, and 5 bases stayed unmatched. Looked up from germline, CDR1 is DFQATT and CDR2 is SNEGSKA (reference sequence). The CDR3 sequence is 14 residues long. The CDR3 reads CSAAGGFYTDTQYF. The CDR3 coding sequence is TGCAGTGCAGCGGGGGGGTTTTACACAGATACGCAGTATTTT.

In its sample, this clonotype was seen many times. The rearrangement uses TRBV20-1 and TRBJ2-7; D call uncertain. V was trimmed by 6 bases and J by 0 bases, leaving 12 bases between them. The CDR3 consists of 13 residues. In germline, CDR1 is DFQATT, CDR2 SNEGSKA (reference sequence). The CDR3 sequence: CSALGVSSYEQYF. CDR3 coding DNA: TGCAGTGCCCTAGGAGTTTCCTCCTACGAGCAGTACTTC.

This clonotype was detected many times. DNA for the CDR3: TGCGCCAGCAGCGTATCTCAGCCCCCGTTCAATGAGCAGTTCTTC. It specifies CASSVSQPPFNEQFF. The rearrangement uses TRBV5-1 and TRBJ2-1; D is unresolved. The germline CDR1 and CDR2 sequences are SGHRS and YFSETQ. The germline V and J ends were trimmed by 4 bases and 6 bases, with 17 bases remaining between them. The length of the CDR3 is 15 residues. The full variable domain, with the rest looked up from reference TRBV5-1 and TRBJ2-1, is KAGVTQTPRYLIKTRGQQVTLSCSPISGHRSVSWYQQTPGQGLQFLFEYFSETQRNKGNFPGRFSGRQFSNSRSEMNVSTLELGDSALYLCASSVSQPPFNEQFFGPGTRLTVL.

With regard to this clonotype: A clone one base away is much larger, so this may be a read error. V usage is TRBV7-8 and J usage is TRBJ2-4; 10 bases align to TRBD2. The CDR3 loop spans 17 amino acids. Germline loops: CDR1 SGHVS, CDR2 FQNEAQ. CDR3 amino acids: CASSPEGSGGFKKIQYF. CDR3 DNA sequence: TGTGCCAGCAGCCCAGAGGGTAGCGGGGGGTTCAAAAAAATTCAGTACTTC.

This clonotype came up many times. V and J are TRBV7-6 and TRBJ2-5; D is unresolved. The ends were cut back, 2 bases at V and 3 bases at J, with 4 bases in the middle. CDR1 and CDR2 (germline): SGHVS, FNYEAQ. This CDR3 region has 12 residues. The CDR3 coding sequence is TGTGCCAGCAGCTTAAGCGAAGAGACCCAGTACTTC. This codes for CASSLSEETQYF.

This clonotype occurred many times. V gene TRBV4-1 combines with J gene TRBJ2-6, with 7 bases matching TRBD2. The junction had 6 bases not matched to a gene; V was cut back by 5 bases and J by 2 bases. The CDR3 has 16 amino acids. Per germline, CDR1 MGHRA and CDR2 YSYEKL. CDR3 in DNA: TGCGCCAGCAGCTACGGGGGGATCGCTGGGGCCAACGTCCTGACTTTC. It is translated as CASSYGGIAGANVLTF.

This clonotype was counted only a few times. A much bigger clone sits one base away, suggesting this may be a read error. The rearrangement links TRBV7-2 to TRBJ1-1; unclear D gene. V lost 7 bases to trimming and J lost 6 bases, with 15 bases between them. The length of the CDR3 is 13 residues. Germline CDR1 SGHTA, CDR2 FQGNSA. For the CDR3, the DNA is TGTGCCAGCAATCGGAAGGGATACGCTGAAGCTTTCTTT. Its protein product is CASNRKGYAEAFF.

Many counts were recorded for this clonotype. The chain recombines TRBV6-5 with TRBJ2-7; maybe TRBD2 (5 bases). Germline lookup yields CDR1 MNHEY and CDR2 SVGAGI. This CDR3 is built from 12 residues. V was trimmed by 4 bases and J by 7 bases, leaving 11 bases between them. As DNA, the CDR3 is TGTGCCAGCAGTTCCCCGGGGTGGGAGCAGTACTTC. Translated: CASSSPGWEQYF.

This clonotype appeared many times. The CDR3 DNA follows: TGCAGTGCTAGCTCCGGCCCTAGATACGAGCAGTACTTC. As protein: CSASSGPRYEQYF. This chain uses TRBV20-1 with TRBJ2-7; D remains unclear. Trimming left V 3 bases short and J 4 bases short, with 13 bases between. Germline CDR1 is DFQATT and CDR2 is SNEGSKA (reference sequence). The CDR3 consists of 13 residues.

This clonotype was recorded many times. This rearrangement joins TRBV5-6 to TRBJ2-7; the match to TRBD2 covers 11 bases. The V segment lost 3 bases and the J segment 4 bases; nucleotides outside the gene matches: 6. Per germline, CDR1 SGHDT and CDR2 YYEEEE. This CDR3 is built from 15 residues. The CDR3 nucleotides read TGTGCCAGCAGCTCCCGGATAGCGGGAGGGTACGAGCAGTACTTC. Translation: CASSSRIAGGYEQYF.

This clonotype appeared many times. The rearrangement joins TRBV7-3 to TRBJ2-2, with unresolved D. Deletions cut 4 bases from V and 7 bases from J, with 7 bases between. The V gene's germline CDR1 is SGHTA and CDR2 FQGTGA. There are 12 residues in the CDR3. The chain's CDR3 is CASSSLGGELFF. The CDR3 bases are TGTGCCAGCAGCTCCCTCGGCGGGGAGCTGTTTTTT.

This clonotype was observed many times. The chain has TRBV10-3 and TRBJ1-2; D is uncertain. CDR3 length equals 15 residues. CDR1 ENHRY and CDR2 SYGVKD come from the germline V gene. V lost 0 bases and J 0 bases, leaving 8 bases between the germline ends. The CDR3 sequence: CAISESVLANYGYTF. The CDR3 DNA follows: TGTGCCATCAGTGAGTCCGTTTTGGCTAACTATGGCTACACCTTC.